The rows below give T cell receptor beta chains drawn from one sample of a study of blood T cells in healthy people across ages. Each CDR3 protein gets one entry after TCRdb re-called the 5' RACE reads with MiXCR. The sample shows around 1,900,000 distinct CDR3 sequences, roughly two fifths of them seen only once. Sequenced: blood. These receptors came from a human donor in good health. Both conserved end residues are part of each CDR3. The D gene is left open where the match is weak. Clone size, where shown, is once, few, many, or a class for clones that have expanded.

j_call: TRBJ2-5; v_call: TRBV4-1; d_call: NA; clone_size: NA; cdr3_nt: TGCGCCAGCAGCCAAGGGGCGGAAACCCAAGAGACCCAGTACTTC; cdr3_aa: CASSQGAETQETQYF
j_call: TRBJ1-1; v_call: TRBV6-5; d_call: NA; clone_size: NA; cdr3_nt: TGTGCCAGCAGTTACCAGGGCCTAGGGGGCACTGAAGCTTTCTTT; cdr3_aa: CASSYQGLGGTEAFF
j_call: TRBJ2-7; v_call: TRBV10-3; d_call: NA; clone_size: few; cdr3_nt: TGTGCCATCAGTGTTTACAGCTCCTACGAGCAGTACTTC; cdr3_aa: CAISVYSSYEQYF
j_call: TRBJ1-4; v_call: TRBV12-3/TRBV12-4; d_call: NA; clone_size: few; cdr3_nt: TGTGCCAGCAGTTTTGGCAGGAGTAATGAAAAACTGTTTTTT; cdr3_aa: CASSFGRSNEKLFF
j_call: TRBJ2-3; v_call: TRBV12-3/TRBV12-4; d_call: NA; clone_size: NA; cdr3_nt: TGTGCCAGCAGTCGACGGTTTCGCGCCCTAAGCACAGATACGCAGTATTTT; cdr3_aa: CASSRRFRALSTDTQYF
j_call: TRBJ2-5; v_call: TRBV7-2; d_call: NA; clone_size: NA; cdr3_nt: TGTGCCAGCAGCTTTCAAACAGGGACGGAGACCCAGTACTTC; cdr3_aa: CASSFQTGTETQYF
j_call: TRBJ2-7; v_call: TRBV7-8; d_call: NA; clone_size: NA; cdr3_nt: TGTGCCAGCACCCCAGACTTGTTAATCTCCTACGAGCAGTACTTC; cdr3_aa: CASTPDLLISYEQYF
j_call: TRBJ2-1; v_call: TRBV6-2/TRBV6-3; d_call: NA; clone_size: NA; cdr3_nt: TGTGCCAGCAGTAAGACCCGTAATGAGCAGTTCTTC; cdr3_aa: CASSKTRNEQFF
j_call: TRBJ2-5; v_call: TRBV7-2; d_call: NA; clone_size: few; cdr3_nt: TGTGCCAGCAGCCCCTTATTTAGGGGAGAGACCCAGTACTTC; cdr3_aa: CASSPLFRGETQYF
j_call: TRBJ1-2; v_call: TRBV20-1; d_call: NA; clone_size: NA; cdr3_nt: TGCAGTGCTAGAGATCCTAATTTTTACACCTTC; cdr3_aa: CSARDPNFYTF
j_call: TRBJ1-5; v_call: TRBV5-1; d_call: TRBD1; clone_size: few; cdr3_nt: TGCGCCAGCAGCTTCATTCCAGGGACAGATCAGCCCCAGCATTTT; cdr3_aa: CASSFIPGTDQPQHF
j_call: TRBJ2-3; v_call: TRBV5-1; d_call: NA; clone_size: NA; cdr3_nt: TGCGCCAGCAGCTTGGAGAGGAGGAGCACAGATACGCAGTATTTT; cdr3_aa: CASSLERRSTDTQYF
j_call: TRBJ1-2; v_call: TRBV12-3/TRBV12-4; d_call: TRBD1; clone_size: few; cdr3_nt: TGTGCCAGCAGTTTAGCACGCAGAGGACAGGGCCCGCGTGGCTACACCTTC; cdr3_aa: CASSLARRGQGPRGYTF
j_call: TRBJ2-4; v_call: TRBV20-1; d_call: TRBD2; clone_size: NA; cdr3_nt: TGCAGTGCTAGAGATCCCGCCGGGACTAGCGGGGGTGTAGCCAAAAACATTCAGTACTTC; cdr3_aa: CSARDPAGTSGGVAKNIQYF
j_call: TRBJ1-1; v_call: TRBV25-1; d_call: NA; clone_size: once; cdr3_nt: TGTGCCAGCAGTGAATTTTATGGAGGGGTTGGAGAAGCTTTCTTT; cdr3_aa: CASSEFYGGVGEAFF
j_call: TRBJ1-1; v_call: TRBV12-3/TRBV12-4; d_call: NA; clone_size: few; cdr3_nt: TGTACCAGCAGTTCCCGACAGTTCGGCGGTGCTGAAGCTTTCTTT; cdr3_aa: CTSSSRQFGGAEAFF
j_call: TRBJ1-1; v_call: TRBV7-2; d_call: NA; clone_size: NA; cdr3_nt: TGTGCCAGTTGGGGGGGTGGCACTGAAGCTTTCTTT; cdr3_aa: CASWGGGTEAFF
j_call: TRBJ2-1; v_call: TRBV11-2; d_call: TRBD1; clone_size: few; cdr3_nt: TGTGCCAGCAGCTTAAGCGCCCGGACAGGGTACAATGAGCAGTTCTTC; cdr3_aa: CASSLSARTGYNEQFF
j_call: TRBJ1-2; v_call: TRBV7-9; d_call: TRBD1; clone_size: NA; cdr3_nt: TGTGCCAGCGGCTTTGGGGACAGGCGGTATTATGGCTACACCTTC; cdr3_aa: CASGFGDRRYYGYTF
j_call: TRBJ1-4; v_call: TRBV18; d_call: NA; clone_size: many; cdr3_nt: TGCGCCAGCAGCCCCGGGACGGATGAAAAACTGTTTTTT; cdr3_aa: CASSPGTDEKLFF
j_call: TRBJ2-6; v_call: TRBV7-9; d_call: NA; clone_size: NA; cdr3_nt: TGTGCCAGCAGCTTAGCGGCCCCTGGGGCCAACGTCCTGACTTTC; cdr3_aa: CASSLAAPGANVLTF
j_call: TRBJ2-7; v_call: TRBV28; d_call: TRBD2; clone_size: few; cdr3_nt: TGTGCCAGCAGTTTCTCCCGGGGGGTCGGTTACGAGCAGTACTTC; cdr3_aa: CASSFSRGVGYEQYF
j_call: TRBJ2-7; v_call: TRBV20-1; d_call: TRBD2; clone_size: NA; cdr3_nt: TGCAGTGCTTCCGAGAGACTAGCGGGGAGTCCCGAGCAGTACTTC; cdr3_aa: CSASERLAGSPEQYF
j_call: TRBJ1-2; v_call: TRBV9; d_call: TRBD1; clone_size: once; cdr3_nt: TGTGCCAGCAGCTACACCGGGACAGGGAACTATGGCTACACCTTC; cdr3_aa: CASSYTGTGNYGYTF